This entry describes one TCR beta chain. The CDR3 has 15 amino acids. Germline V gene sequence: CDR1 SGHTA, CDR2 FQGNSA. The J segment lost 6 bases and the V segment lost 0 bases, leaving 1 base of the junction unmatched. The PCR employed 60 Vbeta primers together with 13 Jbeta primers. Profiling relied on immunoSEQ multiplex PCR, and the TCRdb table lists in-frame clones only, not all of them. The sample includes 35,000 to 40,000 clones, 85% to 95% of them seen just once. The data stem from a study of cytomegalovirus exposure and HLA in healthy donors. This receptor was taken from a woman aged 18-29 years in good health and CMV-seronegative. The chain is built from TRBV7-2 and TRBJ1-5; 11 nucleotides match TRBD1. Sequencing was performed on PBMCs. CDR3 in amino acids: CASSLAGTGGQPQHF. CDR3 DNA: TGTGCCAGCAGCTTAGCTGGGACAGGGGGTCAGCCCCAGCATTTT.